Following are 2 T cell receptor beta chains from one sample sequenced in a study of blood T cell repertoires in COVID-19 (dated by TCRdb to 2020 to 2021). Libraries were constructed by the immunoSEQ multiplex PCR assay. The table was pulled from immuneACCESS by TCRdb, which kept in-frame rearrangements only. Such tables lose some clones; where checked, under half of the loss comes from unresolved V genes, and the rest has no known cause. In this sample the table shows 75,000 to 90,000 clones, about 90% of which occur a single time. The top ten clones comprise 5.5% to 6% of the sample. The sequenced sample consisted of peripheral blood. The receptor set was obtained from a human donor in a cohort sampled during active COVID-19.

This chain joins TRBV13 and TRBJ1-2; possible D gene TRBD1, 5 bases. The V gene lost 5 bases and the J gene lost 8 bases, with 12 bases spanning the gap. CDR1 PRHDT and CDR2 FYEKMQ come from the germline V gene (reference sequence). This CDR3 has 12 amino acids. CDR3 protein: CASSRAGGGYTF. In nucleotides, the CDR3 is TGTGCCAGCAGCCGCGCCGGGGGAGGCTACACCTTC. Filled out from reference TRBV13 and TRBJ1-2, the complete variable domain reads AAGVIQSPRHLIKEKRETATLKCYPIPRHDTVYWYQQGPGQDPQFLISFYEKMQSDKGSIPDRFSAQQFSDYHSELNMSSLELGDSALYFCASSRAGGGYTFGSGTRLTVV.

This clone was detected only a few times. The rearrangement links TRBV6-5 to TRBJ1-6; TRBD1 is a possible D gene (5 bases). The germline V gene has CDR1 MNHEY and CDR2 SVGAGI. V was pared by 4 bases and J by 7 bases, with 5 bases between. The CDR3 covers 12 residues. The CDR3 sequence is CASSSGNSPLHF. In DNA form, the CDR3 reads TGTGCCAGCAGTTCAGGGAATTCACCCCTCCACTTT.